This note documents a single TCR beta chain sequence. Its specificity is not known. These data are taken from a study of blood T cells in healthy people across ages. Study conclusions and caveats: TCR beta diversity was tightly associated with the proportion of naive T cells.

Using a J-beta primer mix together with a sample-barcoded 5' primer, a second PCR was run for about 7 to 12 cycles. The template-switch adaptor, which had 12 random nucleotides, put a tag on each cDNA molecule. One entry per CDR3 protein, called by TCRdb with MiXCR from the 5' RACE reads. Counted here are 800,000 to 950,000 distinct CDR3 sequences, 25% to 35% occurring once; the ten biggest clones make up roughly 10%. This CDR3 spans 17 amino acids. Germline CDR1 MNHEY, CDR2 SVGAGI. J was trimmed by 8 bases and V by 4 bases; bases with no gene match: 17. This same sample was also taken into another study, of T cells of mothers and their children. Turning to that study: Material was donated by three healthy Caucasian mothers and their six children.

The genes are TRBV6-5 and TRBJ1-2; 9 bases line up with TRBD1. The source material was blood. The sequence was collected from a woman aged 40 to 50 in good health. This CDR3 is CASSSPLRTGVLGGYTF. The CDR3 DNA is TGTGCCAGCAGTTCCCCCCTCCGGACAGGGGTTTTGGGAGGCTACACCTTC.